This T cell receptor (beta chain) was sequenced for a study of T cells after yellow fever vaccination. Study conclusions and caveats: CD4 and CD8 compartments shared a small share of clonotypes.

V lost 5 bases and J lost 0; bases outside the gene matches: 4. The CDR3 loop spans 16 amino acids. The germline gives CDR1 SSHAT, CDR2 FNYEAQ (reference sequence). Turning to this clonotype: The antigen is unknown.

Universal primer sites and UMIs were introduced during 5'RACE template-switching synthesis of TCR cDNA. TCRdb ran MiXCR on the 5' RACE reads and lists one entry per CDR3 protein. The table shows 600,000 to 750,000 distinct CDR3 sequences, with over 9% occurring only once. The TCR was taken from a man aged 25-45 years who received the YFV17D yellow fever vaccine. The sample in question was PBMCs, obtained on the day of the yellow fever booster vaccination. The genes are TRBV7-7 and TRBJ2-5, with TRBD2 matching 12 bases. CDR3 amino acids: CASSPRLAGDQETQYF. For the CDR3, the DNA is TGTGCCAGCAGCCCCCGACTAGCGGGAGACCAAGAGACCCAGTACTTC.